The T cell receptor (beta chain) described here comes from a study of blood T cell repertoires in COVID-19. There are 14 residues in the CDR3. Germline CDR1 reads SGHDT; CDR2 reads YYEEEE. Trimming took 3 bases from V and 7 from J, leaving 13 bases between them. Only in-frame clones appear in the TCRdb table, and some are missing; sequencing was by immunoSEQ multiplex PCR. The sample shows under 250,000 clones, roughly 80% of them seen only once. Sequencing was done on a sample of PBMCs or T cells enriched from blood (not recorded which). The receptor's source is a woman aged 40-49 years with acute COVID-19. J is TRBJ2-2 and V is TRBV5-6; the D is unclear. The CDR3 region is CASSSDVTGGELFF. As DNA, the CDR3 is TGTGCCAGCAGCTCTGACGTAACGGGCGGGGAGCTGTTTTTT.